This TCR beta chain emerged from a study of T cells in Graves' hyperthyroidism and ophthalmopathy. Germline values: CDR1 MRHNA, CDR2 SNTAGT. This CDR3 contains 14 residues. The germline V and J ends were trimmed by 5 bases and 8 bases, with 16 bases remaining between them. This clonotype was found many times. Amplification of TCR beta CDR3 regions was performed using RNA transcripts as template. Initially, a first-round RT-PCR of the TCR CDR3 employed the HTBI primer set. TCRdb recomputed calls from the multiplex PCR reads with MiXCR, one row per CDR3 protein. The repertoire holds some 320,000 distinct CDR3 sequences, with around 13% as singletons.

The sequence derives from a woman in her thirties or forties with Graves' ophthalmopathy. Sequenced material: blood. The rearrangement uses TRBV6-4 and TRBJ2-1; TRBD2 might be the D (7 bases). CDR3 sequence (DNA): TGTGCCAGCAGTCTCGAGGGGGGGTACCATGAGCAGTTCTTC. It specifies CASSLEGGYHEQFF.